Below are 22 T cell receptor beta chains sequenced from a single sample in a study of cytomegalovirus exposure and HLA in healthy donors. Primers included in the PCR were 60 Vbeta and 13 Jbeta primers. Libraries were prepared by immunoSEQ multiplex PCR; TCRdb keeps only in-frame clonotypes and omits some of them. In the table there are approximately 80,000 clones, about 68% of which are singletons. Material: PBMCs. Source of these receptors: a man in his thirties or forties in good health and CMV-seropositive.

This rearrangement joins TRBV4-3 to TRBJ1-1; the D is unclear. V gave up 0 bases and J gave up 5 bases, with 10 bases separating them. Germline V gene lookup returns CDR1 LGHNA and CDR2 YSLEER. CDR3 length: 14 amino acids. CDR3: CASSQEAGLTEAFF. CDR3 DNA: TGCGCCAGCAGCCAAGAAGCAGGTTTGACTGAAGCTTTCTTT.

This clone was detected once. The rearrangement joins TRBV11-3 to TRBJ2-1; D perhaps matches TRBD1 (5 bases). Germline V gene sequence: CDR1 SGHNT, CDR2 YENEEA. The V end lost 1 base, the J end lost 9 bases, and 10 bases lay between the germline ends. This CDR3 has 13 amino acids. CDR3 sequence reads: CASSLGRGVEQFF. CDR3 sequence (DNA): TGTGCCAGCAGCTTAGGAAGGGGCGTTGAGCAGTTCTTC.

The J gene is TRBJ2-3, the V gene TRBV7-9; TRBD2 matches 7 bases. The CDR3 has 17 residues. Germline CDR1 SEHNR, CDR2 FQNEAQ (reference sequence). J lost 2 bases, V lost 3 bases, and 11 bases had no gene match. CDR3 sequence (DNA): TGTGCCAGCAGCTTTCGACGGTGGCGGGAGTACACAGATACGCAGTATTTT. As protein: CASSFRRWREYTDTQYF.

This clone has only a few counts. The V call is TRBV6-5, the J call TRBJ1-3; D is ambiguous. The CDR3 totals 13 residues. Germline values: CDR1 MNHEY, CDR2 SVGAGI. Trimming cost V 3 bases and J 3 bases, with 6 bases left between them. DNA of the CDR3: TGTGCCAGCAGTTATAACAGTGGAAACACCATATATTTT. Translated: CASSYNSGNTIYF.

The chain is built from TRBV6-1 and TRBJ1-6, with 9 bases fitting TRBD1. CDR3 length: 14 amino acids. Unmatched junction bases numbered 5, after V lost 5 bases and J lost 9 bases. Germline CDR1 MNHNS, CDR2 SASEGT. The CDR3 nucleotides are TGTGCCAGCAGTAGGACAGGGGACGGTTCACCCCTCCACTTT. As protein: CASSRTGDGSPLHF.

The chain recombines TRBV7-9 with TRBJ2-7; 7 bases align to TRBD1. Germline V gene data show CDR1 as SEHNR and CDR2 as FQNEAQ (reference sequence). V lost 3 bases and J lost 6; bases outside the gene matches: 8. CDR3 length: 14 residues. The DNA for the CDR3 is TGTGCCAGCAGCTTGGGACAGCCCGCTCGCGAGCAGTACTTC. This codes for CASSLGQPAREQYF.

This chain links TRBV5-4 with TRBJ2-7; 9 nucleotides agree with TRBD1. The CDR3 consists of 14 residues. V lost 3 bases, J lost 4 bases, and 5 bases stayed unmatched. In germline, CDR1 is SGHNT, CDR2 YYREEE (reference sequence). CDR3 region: CASSSDRGAYEQYF. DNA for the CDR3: TGTGCCAGCAGCTCGGACAGGGGCGCGTACGAGCAGTACTTC.

The CDR3 DNA follows: TGTGCCAGCAGCCCGGAGGGGGCAAACTATGGCTACACCTTC. Protein sequence: CASSPEGANYGYTF. The chain employs TRBV7-9 and TRBJ1-2; 7 bases agree with TRBD1. CDR1 and CDR2 (germline): SEHNR, FQNEAQ (reference sequence). CDR3 length: 14 amino acids. V dropped 5 bases and J dropped 2; count of bases not matched to a gene: 5. Using reference TRBV7-9 and TRBJ1-2 for the parts outside the CDR3, the full variable domain is DTGVSQNPRHKITKRGQNVTFRCDPISEHNRLYWYRQTLGQGPEFLTYFQNEAQLEKSRLLSDRFSAERPKGSFSTLEIQRTEQGDSAMYLCASSPEGANYGYTFGSGTRLTVV.

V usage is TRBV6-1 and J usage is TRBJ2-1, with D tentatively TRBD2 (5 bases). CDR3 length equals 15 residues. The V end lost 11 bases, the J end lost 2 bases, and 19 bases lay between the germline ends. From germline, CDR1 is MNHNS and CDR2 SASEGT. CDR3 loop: CASPGGWATYNEQFF. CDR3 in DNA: TGTGCCTCTCCGGGCGGGTGGGCCACCTACAATGAGCAGTTCTTC.

The CDR3 coding sequence is TGCAGCGTTTCGACAGGGCTGAACACTGAAGCTTTCTTT. This translates into CSVSTGLNTEAFF. The chain is built from TRBV29-1 and TRBJ1-1, with TRBD1 matching over 7 bases. The trim removed 5 bases at V and 0 bases at J, leaving 3 bases unmatched. Germline V CDR1 and CDR2: SQVTM, ANQGSEA. This CDR3 spans 13 amino acids. Combining the CDR3 with reference TRBV29-1 and TRBJ1-1 gives the whole variable domain SAVISQKPSRDICQRGTSLTIQCQVDSQVTMMFWYRQQPGQSLTLIATANQGSEATYESGFVIDKFPISRPNLTFSTLTVSNMSPEDSSIYLCSVSTGLNTEAFFGQGTRLTVV.

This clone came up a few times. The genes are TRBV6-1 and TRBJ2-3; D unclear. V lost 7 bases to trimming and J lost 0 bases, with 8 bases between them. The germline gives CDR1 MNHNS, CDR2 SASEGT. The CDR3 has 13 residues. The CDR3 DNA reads TGTGCCAGCACCACTTATAGCACAGATACGCAGTATTTT. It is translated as CASTTYSTDTQYF.

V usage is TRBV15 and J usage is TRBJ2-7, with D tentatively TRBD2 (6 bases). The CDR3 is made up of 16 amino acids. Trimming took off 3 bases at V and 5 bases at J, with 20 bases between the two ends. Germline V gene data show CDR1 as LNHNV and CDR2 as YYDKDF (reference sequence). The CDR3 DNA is TGTGCCACCAGCAGGGAAGGAGGGCTAGCGAACGACGAGCAGTACTTC. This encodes CATSREGGLANDEQYF.

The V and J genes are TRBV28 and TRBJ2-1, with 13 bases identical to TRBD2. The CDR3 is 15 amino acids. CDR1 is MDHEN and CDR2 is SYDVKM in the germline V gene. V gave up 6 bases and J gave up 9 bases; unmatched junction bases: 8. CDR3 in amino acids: CASRPGLAGWGEQFF. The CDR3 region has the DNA TGTGCCAGCAGACCGGGACTAGCGGGGTGGGGTGAGCAGTTCTTC.

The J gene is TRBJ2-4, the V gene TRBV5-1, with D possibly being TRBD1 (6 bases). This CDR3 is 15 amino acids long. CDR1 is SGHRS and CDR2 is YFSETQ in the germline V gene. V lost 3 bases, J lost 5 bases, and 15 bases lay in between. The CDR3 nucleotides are TGCGCCAGCAGCTCTCCCGGGACACCTCAAAACATTCAGTACTTC. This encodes CASSSPGTPQNIQYF.

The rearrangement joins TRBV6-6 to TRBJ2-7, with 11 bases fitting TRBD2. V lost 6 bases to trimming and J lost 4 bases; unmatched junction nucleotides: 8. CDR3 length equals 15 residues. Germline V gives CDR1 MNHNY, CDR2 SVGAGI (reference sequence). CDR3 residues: CASRDGLAGVYEQYF. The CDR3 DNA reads TGTGCCAGCAGGGATGGACTAGCGGGTGTTTACGAGCAGTACTTC.

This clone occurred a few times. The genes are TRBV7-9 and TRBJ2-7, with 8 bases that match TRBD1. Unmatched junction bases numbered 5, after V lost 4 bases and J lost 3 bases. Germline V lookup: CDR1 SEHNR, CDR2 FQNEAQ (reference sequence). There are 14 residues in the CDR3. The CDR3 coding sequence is TGTGCCAGCAGCTGGGGCGGACAGGGCTACGAGCAGTACTTC. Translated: CASSWGGQGYEQYF.

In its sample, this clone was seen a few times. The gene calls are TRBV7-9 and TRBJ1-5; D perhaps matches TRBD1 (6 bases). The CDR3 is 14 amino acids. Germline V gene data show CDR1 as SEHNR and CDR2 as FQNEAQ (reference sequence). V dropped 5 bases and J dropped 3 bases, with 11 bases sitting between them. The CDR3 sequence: CASSLGGLNQPQHF. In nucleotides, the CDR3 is TGTGCCAGCAGCCTCGGGGGGCTCAATCAGCCCCAGCATTTT.

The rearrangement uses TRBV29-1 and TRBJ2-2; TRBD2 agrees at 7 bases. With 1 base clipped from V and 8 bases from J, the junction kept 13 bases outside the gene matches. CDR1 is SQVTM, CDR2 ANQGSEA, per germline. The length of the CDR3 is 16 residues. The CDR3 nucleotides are TGCAGCGTTGAAGGGGGGGGAAAGAGGGGTCAGGGGGAGCTGTTTTTT. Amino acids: CSVEGGGKRGQGELFF.

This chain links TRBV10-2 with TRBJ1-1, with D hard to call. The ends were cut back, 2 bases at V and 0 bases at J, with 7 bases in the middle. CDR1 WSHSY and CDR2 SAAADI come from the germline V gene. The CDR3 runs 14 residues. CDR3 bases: TGCGCCAGCAGTGAGCTGCCGGTGAACACTGAAGCTTTCTTT. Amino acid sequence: CASSELPVNTEAFF.

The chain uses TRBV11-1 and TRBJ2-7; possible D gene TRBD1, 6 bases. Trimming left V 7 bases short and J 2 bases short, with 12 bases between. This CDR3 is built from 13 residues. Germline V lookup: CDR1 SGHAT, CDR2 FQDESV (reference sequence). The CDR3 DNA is TGTGCCAGCACCCAGGGGCGAACCTACGAGCAGTACTTC. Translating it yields CASTQGRTYEQYF.

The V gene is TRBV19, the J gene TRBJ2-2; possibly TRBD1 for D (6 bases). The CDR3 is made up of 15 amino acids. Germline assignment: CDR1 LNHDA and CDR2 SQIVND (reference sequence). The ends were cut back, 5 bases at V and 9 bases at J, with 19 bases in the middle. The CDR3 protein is CASSWTVKSPRELFF. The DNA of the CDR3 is TGTGCCAGTAGTTGGACAGTGAAGTCACCGAGGGAGCTGTTTTTT.

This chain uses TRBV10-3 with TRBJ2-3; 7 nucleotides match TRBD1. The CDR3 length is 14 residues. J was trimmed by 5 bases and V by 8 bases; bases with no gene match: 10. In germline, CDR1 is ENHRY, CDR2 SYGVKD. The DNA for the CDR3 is TGTGCCATCCGGGACAGCAGGGCATTAGATACGCAGTATTTT. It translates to CAIRDSRALDTQYF.